This TCR beta chain was documented in a study of blood T cell repertoires in COVID-19 (TCRdb year 2020). Regarding the study in general: Samples from collaborators originated in the United States, Italy and Spain and spanned both the acute and convalescent phases of COVID-19. The prospective study material was composed of cDNA or gDNA derived from T cells, B-cell-depleted T cells, or PBMCs. Subjects who had been exposed to COVID-19, were actively infected with it, or had recovered from it provided the deeply sampled blood TCRbeta repertoires that made up the dataset. The repertoires were made available in a free public database intended to serve as a resource for research on the immune response to SARS-CoV-2. Samples were obtained from the ongoing ImmuneRACE study (first 160 participants) and from 950 to 1,500 subjects provided by 6 global collaborators. Nearly every sample came with metadata listing a de-identified subject ID, COVID-19 status, age in years and sex. Where available, HLA class I and class II types were obtained from metadata supplied by the sample provider rather than from assay-based typing. Study-wide conclusions, independent of this receptor: Clinical and demographic metadata were provided uncurated, with the amount varying by source and participant.

CDR1 and CDR2 are read off the germline V gene as WSHSY and SAAADI. Trimmed from V: 5 bases; trimmed from J: 2 bases; junction bases lacking a gene match: 2. The CDR3 numbers 13 residues from cysteine through phenylalanine. Only the CDR3 DNA is retained, 39 bases long and in frame from the first base. On this clone: Its cognate antigen has yet to be identified. No base qualities exist here, and no much larger clone lies one base off it.

TCRbeta CDR3 regions were amplified from genomic DNA using the immunoSEQ Assay, a bias-controlled multiplex PCR. Regarding the original processing steps: The number of nucleated cells in each sample was estimated by amplification of reference gene primers within the assay. Sequence reads were collapsed and filtered to measure the absolute abundance of every unique TCRbeta CDR3 rearrangement. For each sample, productive Simpson clonality was calculated as the square root of Simpson's diversity index across productive rearrangements. The table comes from immuneACCESS by way of TCRdb, which keeps in-frame sequences with V and J called. Part of the clones is missing from these tables; in studies checked, under half for an unresolved V gene and the rest for unknown reasons. D and trimming come from the DNA, and the V and J calls and clone size come from that table. The sample data list just under 95,000 clones, and about 80% of these were observed just once. Together, the top ten hold over 15% of the sample.

Whole blood was collected in K2EDTA tubes by collaborating institutions according to the institutions' own protocols. For TCRbeta analysis, collaborators shipped samples as frozen whole blood, isolated PBMCs, or DNA extracted from either of those sample types. The chain joins TRBV10-2 to TRBJ2-7; a stretch of 8 junction bases matches TRBD2. The sample taken for sequencing was peripheral blood. This clonotype was obtained from a human donor in a cohort sampled during active COVID-19. The DNA is TGCGCCAGCAGTCCGGGACTAGCCTACGAGCAGTACTTC. This encodes CASSPGLAYEQYF.